This T cell receptor beta chain is drawn from a study of CD8 T cells in ankylosing spondylitis. V shed 7 bases and J shed 4 bases, with 13 bases lying between them. Germline-derived CDR1 and CDR2 are MNHNS and SASEGT. This CDR3 is built from 13 residues. Regarding this clonotype: Its target is unknown.

General observations from the study: Blood of patients with ankylosing spondylitis appeared to be characterized by a TCR beta motif of seven or eight highly homologous variants.

Via MiXCR, TCRdb re-called the 5' RACE reads, giving one row per CDR3 protein. In the table there are roughly 440,000 distinct CDR3 sequences, 17% of which are singletons. The sequencing sample was made of blood, either unsorted or a sorted T cell fraction (not recorded which). This chain links TRBV6-1 with TRBJ1-2, with a weak D call TRBD1 (5 bases). The clonotype originates from a male donor with ankylosing spondylitis. The CDR3 DNA reads TGTGCCAGCATGGGGGAGGGTGTCTATGGCTACACCTTC. Protein sequence: CASMGEGVYGYTF.